These 4 T cell receptor beta chains were sequenced from one sample in a study of shared T cell receptors in the human thymus. Produced via immunoSEQ multiplex PCR; TCRdb's table is partial and in-frame only. The data contain approximately 490,000 clones, 78% of them singletons. The same sample was also studied in work on human thymus T cells.

Sequencing input: thymocytes. The receptors here all came from a boy younger than two with a congenital heart defect.

The chain joins TRBV5-1 to TRBJ2-7, with 8 bases identical to TRBD1. With V trimmed by 3 bases and J by 0 bases, 5 bases remained unmatched. The CDR3 is 15 amino acids. Germline V gene sequence: CDR1 SGHRS, CDR2 YFSETQ. The CDR3, as DNA: TGCGCCAGCAGCTGGGGGGACAGGAGCTCCTACGAGCAGTACTTC. Protein sequence: CASSWGDRSSYEQYF.

This clone was counted once. This chain joins TRBV5-1 and TRBJ2-6, with 10 bases fitting TRBD1. The V segment lost 5 bases and the J segment 4 bases; nucleotides outside the gene matches: 6. CDR1 and CDR2 (germline): SGHRS, YFSETQ. The CDR3 has 16 residues. For the CDR3, the DNA is TGCGCCAGCAGGGGGACAGGGGCGGAAGGGGCCAACGTCCTGACTTTC. It encodes CASRGTGAEGANVLTF.

This clone turned up a few times. The junction differs from germline at one of its ends, possibly a read error. In nucleotides, the CDR3 is TGTGCTAGTGGTTTGCCCCTGGGTGGGGCCCTCAACGGAACAGTTACGCAGTATTTT. Protein: CASGLPLGGALNGTVTQYF. The chain is built from TRBV12-5 and TRBJ2-3; the D gene is possibly TRBD1 (5 bases). The germline V gene has CDR1 LGHNT and CDR2 FRNRAP. This CDR3 comprises 19 residues.

The CDR3 loop is CASSRKGEETQYF. For the CDR3, the DNA is TGCGCCAGCAGCCGGAAGGGGGAAGAGACCCAGTACTTC. V is TRBV5-1 and J is TRBJ2-5, with a weak D call TRBD1 (6 bases). Per the germline V gene, CDR1 is SGHRS and CDR2 is YFSETQ. CDR3 length: 13 residues. Between the trimmed V and J ends, which lost 4 bases and 3 bases, there was a span of 10 bases.